Following are 17 T cell receptor beta chains from one sample sequenced in a study of shared clonotypes between healthy human individuals. TCRdb keeps only in-frame clones here, not all; method: immunoSEQ multiplex PCR. The sample lists approximately 740,000 clones, roughly 70% seen once, with over 1.5% in the top ten. The material sequenced was memory CD4+ T cells sorted from blood. Documented subset: CD45RA-negative fraction. The receptors originated from a woman in her twenties or thirties in good health.

The chain has TRBV6-1 and TRBJ2-1; no reliable D call. The germline gives CDR1 MNHNS, CDR2 SASEGT. The CDR3 runs to 16 residues. Trimming cost V 2 bases and J 0 bases, with 11 bases left between them. The CDR3 sequence is CASSEMSSRSYNEQFF. CDR3 sequence (DNA): TGTGCCAGCAGTGAAATGAGCTCACGCTCCTACAATGAGCAGTTCTTC.

The gene calls are TRBV19 and TRBJ2-1; 8 nucleotides line up with TRBD2. The CDR3 is 15 residues long. Trimming at V came to 10 bases and at J to 0 bases, leaving 8 bases not matched to a gene. From germline, CDR1 is LNHDA and CDR2 SQIVND (reference sequence). The chain's CDR3 is CATALAASSYNEQFF. CDR3 sequence (DNA): TGTGCCACCGCACTAGCGGCAAGCTCCTACAATGAGCAGTTCTTC.

This chain uses TRBV2 with TRBJ1-5; no firm D call. The CDR3 spans 14 residues. Trimming removed 5 bases from V and 6 bases from J, with 14 bases in between. CDR1 is SNHLY and CDR2 is FYNNEI in the germline V gene. The CDR3 loop reads CASSIGRPPQPQHF. The CDR3 coding sequence is TGTGCCAGCAGTATAGGGAGGCCACCTCAGCCCCAGCATTTT.

The CDR3 DNA follows: TGCGCCAGCAGCTTGGGACGTTTGAACACTGAAGCTTTCTTT. Amino acid sequence: CASSLGRLNTEAFF. V is TRBV5-1 and J is TRBJ1-1; no reliable D call. CDR3 length: 14 residues. Trimming removed 0 bases at V and 0 bases at J, with 6 bases between. Germline loops: CDR1 SGHRS, CDR2 YFSETQ. Full variable domain (missing parts from reference TRBV5-1 and TRBJ1-1): KAGVTQTPRYLIKTRGQQVTLSCSPISGHRSVSWYQQTPGQGLQFLFEYFSETQRNKGNFPGRFSGRQFSNSRSEMNVSTLELGDSALYLCASSLGRLNTEAFFGQGTRLTVV.

The chain couples TRBV4-1 to TRBJ2-1; D is unclear. The CDR3 runs 15 residues. V gave up 1 base and J gave up 0 bases, with 7 bases separating them. CDR1 is MGHRA, CDR2 YSYEKL, per germline. The CDR3 loop reads CASSQGGSSYNEQFF. The CDR3 nucleotides are TGCGCCAGCAGCCAAGGAGGTAGCTCCTACAATGAGCAGTTCTTC.

This clone was detected ten times or more. The chain employs TRBV7-9 and TRBJ1-1; D possibly corresponds to TRBD1 (6 bases). This CDR3 contains 15 residues. Germline assignment: CDR1 SEHNR and CDR2 FQNEAQ (reference sequence). The germline V and J ends were trimmed by 2 bases and 6 bases, with 16 bases remaining between them. CDR3 protein: CASSLSGGADPEAFF. Written as DNA, the CDR3 is TGTGCCAGCAGCTTAAGTGGGGGGGCAGACCCTGAAGCTTTCTTT.

This rearrangement joins TRBV2 to TRBJ2-7; D possibly corresponds to TRBD2 (7 bases). This CDR3 is 15 amino acids long. CDR1 SNHLY and CDR2 FYNNEI come from the germline V gene. The V end was cut by 8 bases, the J end by 3 bases, with 20 bases between. The CDR3 protein is CASQPRGGGNYEQYF. For the CDR3, the DNA is TGTGCCAGCCAACCGAGGGGGGGAGGAAACTACGAGCAGTACTTC.

The chain employs TRBV27 and TRBJ2-1, with TRBD2 matching 8 bases. Germline V gives CDR1 MNHEY, CDR2 SMNVEV (reference sequence). The CDR3 runs to 16 residues. V was pared by 7 bases and J by 4 bases, with 12 bases of the junction left unmatched. The CDR3 DNA follows: TGTGCCAGCACTATTCGAGCGGGACTAGTATACAATGAGCAGTTCTTC. This codes for CASTIRAGLVYNEQFF.

In DNA, the CDR3 is TGTGCCAGCAGTCCCCATGGGGTAGTGACCGATGAGCAGTTCTTC. Translation gives CASSPHGVVTDEQFF. The V gene is TRBV28, the J gene TRBJ2-1; the D is unclear. Between the trimmed V and J ends, which lost 5 bases and 8 bases, there was a span of 19 bases. This CDR3 is built from 15 residues. Germline loops: CDR1 MDHEN, CDR2 SYDVKM.

V gene TRBV4-2 combines with J gene TRBJ2-5, with 8 bases fitting TRBD1. Unmatched junction bases numbered 4, after V lost 4 bases and J lost 3 bases. The CDR3 is 14 residues long. The V gene's germline CDR1 is LGHNA and CDR2 YNFKEQ. The chain's CDR3 is CASSRTGSEETQYF. As DNA, the CDR3 is TGTGCCAGCAGCCGGACAGGGTCGGAAGAGACCCAGTACTTC.

The J gene is TRBJ2-2, the V gene TRBV18; 9 positions match TRBD1. Germline CDR1 reads KGHSH; CDR2 reads LQKENI. The length of the CDR3 is 16 residues. The V gene end was trimmed by 6 bases and the J gene end by 5 bases; junction bases not matched to a gene: 10. The CDR3 sequence is CASSFDPGQGTGELFF. For the CDR3, the DNA is TGTGCCAGCTCGTTCGATCCGGGACAGGGTACCGGGGAGCTGTTTTTT. Using reference TRBV18 and TRBJ2-2 for the parts outside the CDR3, the full variable domain is NAGVMQNPRHLVRRRGQEARLRCSPMKGHSHVYWYRQLPEEGLKFMVYLQKENIIDESGMPKERFSAEFPKEGPSILRIQQVVRGDSAAYFCASSFDPGQGTGELFFGEGSRLTVL.

V gene TRBV7-2 combines with J gene TRBJ2-7; 10 bases agree with TRBD2. Germline CDR1 SGHTA, CDR2 FQGNSA. The junction had 3 bases not matched to a gene; V was cut back by 2 bases and J by 5 bases. This CDR3 is 14 amino acids long. The CDR3 is CASSLWTSGNEQYF. The CDR3 region has the DNA TGTGCCAGCAGCTTATGGACTAGCGGTAACGAGCAGTACTTC. The whole variable domain, remainder taken from reference TRBV7-2 and TRBJ2-7, is GAGVSQSPSNKVTEKGKDVELRCDPISGHTALYWYRQSLGQGLEFLIYFQGNSAPDKSGLPSDRFSAERTGGSVSTLTIQRTQQEDSAVYLCASSLWTSGNEQYFGPGTRLTVT.

The chain carries TRBV6-5 and TRBJ2-5; 14 bases are a match to TRBD2. Per the germline V gene, CDR1 is MNHEY and CDR2 is SVGAGI. The J segment lost 6 bases and the V segment lost 4 bases, leaving 4 bases of the junction unmatched. The CDR3 is made up of 15 amino acids. The CDR3 DNA follows: TGTGCCAGCAGTTCGGGACTAGCGGGAGATAAGACCCAGTACTTC. Translated, it gives CASSSGLAGDKTQYF.

This chain joins TRBV5-1 and TRBJ2-5, with TRBD2 as a possible D gene (6 bases). The CDR3 spans 15 residues. V lost 0 bases and J lost 2, with 11 bases in between. CDR1 and CDR2 from the germline V gene are SGHRS and YFSETQ. CDR3: CASSLVSAGQETQYF. In DNA form, the CDR3 reads TGCGCCAGCAGCTTGGTTTCAGCGGGTCAAGAGACCCAGTACTTC.

V usage is TRBV27 and J usage is TRBJ1-5, with a tentative D call TRBD1 (5 bases). Germline V gives CDR1 MNHEY, CDR2 SMNVEV (reference sequence). With 2 bases removed from V and 4 bases from J, the gap between germline ends came to 12 bases. CDR3 length: 15 residues. DNA for the CDR3: TGTGCCAGCAGTTTAGCATGGGGGTGGAATCAGCCCCAGCATTTT. This gives the protein CASSLAWGWNQPQHF.

Written as DNA, the CDR3 is TGTGCCAGCAACCTGCAGGCCGGTAGCAATCAGCCCCAGCATTTT. It is translated as CASNLQAGSNQPQHF. V is TRBV7-2 and J is TRBJ1-5; no clear D. The CDR3 has 15 amino acids. V gave up 7 bases and J gave up 0 bases, with 13 bases separating them. Germline V lookup: CDR1 SGHTA, CDR2 FQGNSA.

This chain uses TRBV28 with TRBJ2-1; 7 bases are a match to TRBD1. This CDR3 comprises 14 residues. The V gene's germline CDR1 is MDHEN and CDR2 SYDVKM. Unmatched junction bases numbered 5, after V lost 2 bases and J lost 7 bases. This CDR3 reads CASSLMKGANEQFF. For the CDR3, the DNA is TGTGCCAGCAGTTTAATGAAGGGGGCGAATGAGCAGTTCTTC.